This section outlines one T cell receptor (beta chain) sequence together with its context. Methods used by the authors: Cell counts per sample came from amplifying reference gene primers. TCRdb's table, derived via immunoSEQ multiplex PCR, lists solely in-frame clones and lacks some. V and J calls plus clone size are reproduced from that table; the DNA served to infer D and trimming. The table has 250,000 to 350,000 clones, around 85% seen once. Germline V lookup: CDR1 LNHNV, CDR2 YYDKDF (reference sequence). The junction had 6 bases not matched to a gene; V was cut back by 2 bases and J by 4 bases. The CDR3 sequence is 15 residues long. This sample was included in a study of blood T cell repertoires in COVID-19. Overall study context: Sample material is recorded as cDNA or gDNA derived from T cells, B-cell-depleted T cells, or PBMCs.

The clonotype comes from a woman aged 25 to 39 who had recovered from COVID-19. The chain joins TRBV15 to TRBJ2-5; TRBD2 aligns across 8 bases. Specimen: peripheral blood. CDR3 sequence (DNA): TGTGCCACCAGCAGACCCACTAGCGGACGAGAGACCCAGTACTTC. Translation: CATSRPTSGRETQYF.